This T cell receptor (beta chain) was sequenced during a study of T cell responses to AZD1222 COVID-19 vaccine. Study in general: Pooling of second doses given at about 4 or about 12 weeks was done.

Study observations and caveats: In the spike-specific TCR repertoire, nearly half reportedly target unmutated variant regions. Just six AZD1222 recipients tested seropositive at baseline. The donors showed a predominance of white British ancestry and of females, with possible underestimation of clonal diversity.

Assay used: immunoSEQ multiplex PCR; TCRdb lists only in-frame clones, some missing. This sample has 78,000 or so clones, with approximately 89% found just once. With regard to this clone: Its target is unknown.

The CDR3 covers 16 residues. CDR1 LNHDA and CDR2 SQIVND come from the germline V gene (reference sequence). J lost 9 bases, V lost 7 bases, and 17 bases had no gene match. The sample was peripheral blood, taken on day 0 of AZD1222 vaccination. V and J are TRBV19 and TRBJ2-1, with 8 bases identical to TRBD1. This TCR was sampled from an adult in good health. CDR3 residues: CASTSRTGRSYIEQFF. The CDR3 DNA follows: TGTGCCAGTACCTCCAGGACAGGGAGGTCATATATTGAGCAGTTCTTC.